Below are 19 T cell receptor beta chains sequenced from a single sample in a study of cytomegalovirus exposure and HLA in healthy donors. Primers included in the PCR were 60 Vbeta and 13 Jbeta primers. The assay was immunoSEQ multiplex PCR, and TCRdb's table has in-frame clones only and misses some. The repertoire holds fewer than 110,000 clones, 60% to 85% seen once, with roughly 4% in the top ten. The source material was PBMCs. These TCRs come from a man aged 45-65 years in good health and CMV-seropositive.

In nucleotides, the CDR3 is TGTGCCAGTAACGGGGGAAACATTCAGTACTTC. Translated, it gives CASNGGNIQYF. The rearrangement joins TRBV19 to TRBJ2-4, with D perhaps matching TRBD2 (6 bases). The germline V gene has CDR1 LNHDA and CDR2 SQIVND (reference sequence). V dropped 7 bases and J dropped 6 bases, with 7 bases sitting between them. CDR3 length: 11 amino acids.

This clone was found once. V usage is TRBV27 and J usage is TRBJ2-7; 7 nucleotides match TRBD2. The length of the CDR3 is 14 residues. The germline V gene encodes CDR1 MNHEY and CDR2 SMNVEV (reference sequence). The J segment lost 3 bases and the V segment lost 6 bases, leaving 8 bases of the junction unmatched. CDR3 DNA: TGTGCCAGCAGATCCGGGGCGGGAGTCTACGAGCAGTACTTC. Encoded protein: CASRSGAGVYEQYF.

Only a few counts were recorded for this clone. The gene calls are TRBV19 and TRBJ2-1, with 10 positions matching TRBD2. V trimming: 4 bases; J trimming: 0 bases; junction bases outside the gene matches: 9. CDR1 is LNHDA, CDR2 SQIVND, per germline (reference sequence). CDR3 length equals 18 residues. CDR3 residues: CASSTSGRWGSSYNEQFF. The CDR3 DNA is TGTGCCAGTAGTACTAGCGGGAGATGGGGGAGCTCCTACAATGAGCAGTTCTTC.

The J gene is TRBJ2-7, the V gene TRBV28; possible D gene TRBD1, 5 bases. The CDR3 loop spans 14 amino acids. Germline CDR1 and CDR2: MDHEN and SYDVKM. Trimming took off 4 bases at V and 6 bases at J, with 16 bases between the two ends. The CDR3 is CASSSGADPPEQYF. In DNA, the CDR3 is TGTGCCAGCAGTTCTGGGGCGGACCCGCCCGAGCAGTACTTC.

The chain is built from TRBV6-5 and TRBJ2-3; tentative D call: TRBD1 (6 bases). V was shortened by 5 bases and J by 1 base, with 7 bases between the two germline ends. The CDR3 is made up of 13 amino acids. Germline lookup yields CDR1 MNHEY and CDR2 SVGAGI. The CDR3 loop is CASSQGRTDTQYF. Here the CDR3 DNA reads TGTGCCAGCAGTCAGGGGCGCACAGATACGCAGTATTTT.

This clone was found once. V and J are TRBV6-6 and TRBJ2-3, with 8 nucleotides matching TRBD2. Germline-derived CDR1 and CDR2 are MNHNY and SVGAGI (reference sequence). There are 15 residues in the CDR3. The V gene end was trimmed by 1 base and the J gene end by 4 bases; junction bases not matched to a gene: 4. The CDR3 DNA is TGTGCCAGCAGTTACTTTCACGGGAGGGCAGATACGCAGTATTTT. This gives the protein CASSYFHGRADTQYF.

This chain connects TRBV28 to TRBJ2-7, with a possible D match to TRBD2 (6 bases). V was pared by 4 bases and J by 7 bases, with 17 bases between. Germline CDR1 MDHEN, CDR2 SYDVKM. The CDR3 is 14 amino acids. The CDR3: CASSWSRGVREQYF. Here the CDR3 DNA reads TGTGCCAGCAGTTGGAGTCGCGGGGTCAGGGAGCAGTACTTC.

The chain links TRBV14 to TRBJ1-2; D perhaps matches TRBD1 (5 bases). V was trimmed by 8 bases and J by 8 bases, leaving 18 bases between them. CDR1 and CDR2 (germline): SGHDN, FVKESK. CDR3 size: 13 residues. Here the CDR3 DNA reads TGTGCCAGCGCTCCCGGGACTACCGGGGGCTACACCTTC. Residues: CASAPGTTGGYTF.

This chain uses TRBV27 with TRBJ2-5; D is possibly TRBD1 (7 bases). Trimming removed 2 bases from V and 4 bases from J, with 17 bases in between. This CDR3 has 16 residues. Germline V gene lookup returns CDR1 MNHEY and CDR2 SMNVEV (reference sequence). The CDR3 loop reads CASSLGGGANIETQYF. The DNA for the CDR3 is TGTGCCAGCAGTTTAGGAGGGGGCGCTAATATAGAGACCCAGTACTTC.

This clone was counted only a few times. The chain combines TRBV4-3 with TRBJ2-3; TRBD2 agrees at 15 bases. J gave up 5 bases and V 5 bases, and 5 bases lay outside the gene matches. This CDR3 has 16 residues. Germline V CDR1 and CDR2: LGHNA, YSLEER. CDR3 in amino acids: CASSSGLAGGRDTQYF. The CDR3 DNA reads TGCGCCAGCAGCTCAGGACTAGCGGGAGGGCGAGATACGCAGTATTTT.

Comment on this clone: The junction departs from the called germline gene at one end, perhaps through a read error. The V call is TRBV29-1, the J call TRBJ2-3; D possibly corresponds to TRBD1 (6 bases). The CDR3 has 13 amino acids. Germline V gene data show CDR1 as SQVTM and CDR2 as ANQGSEA. The CDR3 protein is CSVFQGSTDAQYF. CDR3 sequence (DNA): TGCAGCGTTTTTCAGGGGAGCACAGATGCGCAGTATTTT.

V is TRBV27 and J is TRBJ2-2; D gene unclear. The V end was cut by 8 bases, the J end by 0 bases, with 10 bases between. CDR1 and CDR2 (germline): MNHEY, SMNVEV (reference sequence). This CDR3 has 14 amino acids. The CDR3 sequence: CASQEVPNTGELFF. The CDR3 region has the DNA TGTGCCAGCCAGGAAGTCCCGAACACCGGGGAGCTGTTTTTT.

This rearrangement joins TRBV27 to TRBJ1-4; 11 bases align to TRBD1. V lost 5 bases to trimming and J lost 7 bases; unmatched junction nucleotides: 3. Germline CDR1 MNHEY, CDR2 SMNVEV (reference sequence). This CDR3 has 14 amino acids. The CDR3 nucleotides are TGTGCCAGCAGTAAGGACAGGGGGCGTGAAAAACTGTTTTTT. It encodes CASSKDRGREKLFF.

The J gene is TRBJ2-4, the V gene TRBV7-4; 7 bases fit TRBD1. This CDR3 comprises 16 residues. Losses at the gene ends were 6 bases for V and 6 bases for J; bases not matched to a gene: 14. Germline V gives CDR1 SGHVT, CDR2 SQSDAQ. The CDR3 spells CASSQQPGTVGNIQYF. The CDR3 coding sequence is TGTGCCAGCAGTCAACAGCCCGGGACAGTCGGAAACATTCAGTACTTC.

The chain recombines TRBV6-6 with TRBJ2-2; 7 bases are a match to TRBD2. The CDR3 is 15 amino acids. V lost 5 bases, J lost 0 bases, and 3 bases stayed unmatched. Germline V gives CDR1 MNHNY, CDR2 SVGAGI (reference sequence). CDR3: CASSRDYPNTGELFF. The DNA for the CDR3 is TGTGCCAGCAGTAGGGACTACCCGAACACCGGGGAGCTGTTTTTT.

The chain uses TRBV25-1 and TRBJ1-1; 7 nucleotides line up with TRBD1. The CDR3 is 15 residues long. The J segment lost 2 bases and the V segment lost 1 base, leaving 4 bases of the junction unmatched. Germline CDR1 reads MGHDK; CDR2 reads SYGVNS. This CDR3 reads CASSESDRINTEAFF. The CDR3 DNA follows: TGTGCCAGCAGTGAATCGGACAGGATTAACACTGAAGCTTTCTTT.

V gene TRBV19 combines with J gene TRBJ2-1; possible D gene TRBD2, 5 bases. In germline, CDR1 is LNHDA, CDR2 SQIVND (reference sequence). The CDR3 sequence is 15 residues long. The germline V and J ends were trimmed by 4 bases and 4 bases, with 14 bases remaining between them. The CDR3 spells CASSNRGNGYNEQFF. Written as DNA, the CDR3 is TGTGCCAGTAGTAACCGGGGTAACGGGTACAATGAGCAGTTCTTC.

This clone has just one count. This chain links TRBV27 with TRBJ2-5, with TRBD2 matching 12 bases. With the DNA end fitting TRBJ2-7 better, the J assignment may be wrong. Germline CDR1 is MNHEY and CDR2 is SMNVEV (reference sequence). This CDR3 has 22 residues. Here the CDR3 reads CASSTQPGQGRGTSGRSYEQYF. In nucleotides, the CDR3 is TGTGCCAGCAGTACACAACCGGGACAGGGAAGGGGAACTAGCGGGAGGTCCTACGAGCAGTACTTC.

This clone has a single count. This sequence joins TRBV27 and TRBJ2-7; 14 bases are shared with TRBD2. The CDR3 is 14 amino acids. The ends lost 6 bases at V and 7 bases at J; junction bases unmatched: 5. Germline CDR1 MNHEY, CDR2 SMNVEV (reference sequence). The CDR3 reads CASRPGLAGVEQYF. The CDR3 DNA reads as TGTGCCAGCAGACCGGGACTAGCGGGAGTTGAGCAGTACTTC.